The sequence of this TCR beta chain was determined in a study of T cell responses to AZD1222 COVID-19 vaccine. General study results and limits: Spike-wide vaccine-associated CD4 TCRs dominated at 160-218 and 743-854. In all cases, repertoires were sampled only after the peak T cell response.

A note on this clone: The target antigen is unknown.

Profiling relied on immunoSEQ multiplex PCR, and the TCRdb table lists in-frame clones only, not all of them. The sample records over 130,000 clones, 88% being singletons. Germline-derived CDR1 and CDR2 are MDHEN and SYDVKM. V lost 3 bases and J lost 7, with 10 bases in between. The CDR3 consists of 14 residues. The origin of this receptor is an adult who received the AZD1222 COVID-19 vaccine. The source material was peripheral blood, sampled 28 days after the second AZD1222 dose. The V gene is TRBV28, the J gene TRBJ1-6, with no clear D. The DNA of the CDR3 is TGTGCCAGCAGTTTTGTTCCTCCCAATTCACCCCTCCACTTT. The encoded protein is CASSFVPPNSPLHF.